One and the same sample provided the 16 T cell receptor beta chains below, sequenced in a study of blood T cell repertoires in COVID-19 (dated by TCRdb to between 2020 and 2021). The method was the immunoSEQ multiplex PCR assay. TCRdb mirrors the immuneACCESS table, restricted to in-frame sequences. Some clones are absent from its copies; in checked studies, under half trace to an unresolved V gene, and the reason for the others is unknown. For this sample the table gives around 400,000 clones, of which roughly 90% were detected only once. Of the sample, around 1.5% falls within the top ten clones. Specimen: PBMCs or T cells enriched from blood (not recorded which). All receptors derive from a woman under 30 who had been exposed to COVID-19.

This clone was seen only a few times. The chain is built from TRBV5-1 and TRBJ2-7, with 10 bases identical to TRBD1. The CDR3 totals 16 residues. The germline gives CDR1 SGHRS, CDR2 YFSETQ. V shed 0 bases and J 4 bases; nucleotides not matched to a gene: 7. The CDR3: CASSLGFGQGVYEQYF. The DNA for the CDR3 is TGCGCCAGCAGCTTGGGATTCGGACAGGGGGTGTACGAGCAGTACTTC.

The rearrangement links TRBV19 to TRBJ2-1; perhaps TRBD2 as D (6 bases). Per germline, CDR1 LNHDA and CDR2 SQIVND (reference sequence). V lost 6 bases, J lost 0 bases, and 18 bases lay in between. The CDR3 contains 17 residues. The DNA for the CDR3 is TGTGCCAGTAGGGAGACTAGTCCCTCATACTCCTACAATGAGCAGTTCTTC. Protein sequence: CASRETSPSYSYNEQFF.

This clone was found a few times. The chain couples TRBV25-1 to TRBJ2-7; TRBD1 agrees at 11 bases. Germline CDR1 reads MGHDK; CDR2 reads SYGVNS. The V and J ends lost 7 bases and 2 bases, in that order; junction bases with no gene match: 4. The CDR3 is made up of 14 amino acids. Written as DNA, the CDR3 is TGTGCCAGCACCGGGACAGGGGGGACCTACGAGCAGTACTTC. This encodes CASTGTGGTYEQYF.

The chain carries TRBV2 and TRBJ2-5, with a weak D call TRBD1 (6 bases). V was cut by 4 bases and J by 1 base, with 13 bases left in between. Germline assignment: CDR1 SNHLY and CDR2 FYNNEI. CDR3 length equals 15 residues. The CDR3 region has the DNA TGTGCCAGCAGTGCTACAGGGCTTCTCCAAGAGACCCAGTACTTC. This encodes CASSATGLLQETQYF. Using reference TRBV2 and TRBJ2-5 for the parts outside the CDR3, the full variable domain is EPEVTQTPSHQVTQMGQEVILRCVPISNHLYFYWYRQILGQKVEFLVSFYNNEISEKSEIFDDQFSVERPDGSNFTLKIRSTKLEDSAMYFCASSATGLLQETQYFGPGTRLLVL.

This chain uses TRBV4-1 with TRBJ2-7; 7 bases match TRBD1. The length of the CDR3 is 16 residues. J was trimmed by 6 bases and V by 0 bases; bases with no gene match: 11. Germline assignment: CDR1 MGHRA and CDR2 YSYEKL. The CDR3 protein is CASSQDLAQGNLEQYF. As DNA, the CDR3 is TGCGCCAGCAGCCAAGATTTGGCACAGGGGAATCTCGAGCAGTACTTC.

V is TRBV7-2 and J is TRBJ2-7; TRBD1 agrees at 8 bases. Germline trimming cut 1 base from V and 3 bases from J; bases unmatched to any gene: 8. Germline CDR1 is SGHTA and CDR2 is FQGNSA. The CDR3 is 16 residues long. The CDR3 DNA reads TGTGCCAGCAGCTTAGGGGGACAGGTTTTGAACTACGAGCAGTACTTC. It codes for CASSLGGQVLNYEQYF.

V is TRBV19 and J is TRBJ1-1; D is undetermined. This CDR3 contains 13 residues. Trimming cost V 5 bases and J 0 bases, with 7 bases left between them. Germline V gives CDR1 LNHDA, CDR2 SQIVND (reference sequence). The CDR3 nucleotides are TGTGCCAGTAGTTTAGGTATGAACACTGAAGCTTTCTTT. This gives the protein CASSLGMNTEAFF.

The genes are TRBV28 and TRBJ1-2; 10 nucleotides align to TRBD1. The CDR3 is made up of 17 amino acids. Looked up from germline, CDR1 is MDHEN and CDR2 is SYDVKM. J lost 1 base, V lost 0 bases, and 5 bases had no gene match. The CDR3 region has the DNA TGTGCCAGCAGTTTATGGGGGAGGGACAGGGGTAACTATGGCTACACCTTC. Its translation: CASSLWGRDRGNYGYTF.

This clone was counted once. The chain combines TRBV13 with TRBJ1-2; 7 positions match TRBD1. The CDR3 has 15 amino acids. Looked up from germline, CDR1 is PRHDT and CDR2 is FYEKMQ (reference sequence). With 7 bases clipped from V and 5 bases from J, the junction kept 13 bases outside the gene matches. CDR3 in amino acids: CASTDDRQGLYGYTF. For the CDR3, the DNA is TGTGCCAGCACTGACGACCGACAGGGCCTATATGGCTACACCTTC.

CDR3 sequence: CASSPSGLAGEGTQYF. Written as DNA, the CDR3 is TGTGCCAGCAGCCCCTCGGGACTAGCGGGAGAGGGGACCCAGTACTTC. The V and J genes are TRBV7-2 and TRBJ2-5, with TRBD2 matching over 14 bases. Germline V gene sequence: CDR1 SGHTA, CDR2 FQGNSA. The V segment lost 5 bases and the J segment 7 bases; nucleotides outside the gene matches: 9. The CDR3 extends over 16 amino acids.

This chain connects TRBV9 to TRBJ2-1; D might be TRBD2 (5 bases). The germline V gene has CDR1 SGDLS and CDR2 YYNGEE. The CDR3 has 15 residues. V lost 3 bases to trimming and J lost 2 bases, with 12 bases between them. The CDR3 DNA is TGTGCCAGCAGCGCACCGGGATTTGCCTACAATGAGCAGTTCTTC. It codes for CASSAPGFAYNEQFF.

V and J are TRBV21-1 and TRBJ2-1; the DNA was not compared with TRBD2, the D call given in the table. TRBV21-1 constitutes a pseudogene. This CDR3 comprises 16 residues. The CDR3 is CASSGGTSGTDNEQFF. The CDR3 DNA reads TGTGCCAGCAGCGGGGGGACTAGCGGGACCGACAATGAGCAGTTCTTC.

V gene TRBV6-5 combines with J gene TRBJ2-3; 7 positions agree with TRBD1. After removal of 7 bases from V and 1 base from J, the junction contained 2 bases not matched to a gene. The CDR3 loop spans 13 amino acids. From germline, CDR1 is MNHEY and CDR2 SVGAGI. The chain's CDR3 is CASTGTGTDTQYF. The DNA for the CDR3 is TGTGCCAGCACCGGGACAGGCACAGATACGCAGTATTTT.

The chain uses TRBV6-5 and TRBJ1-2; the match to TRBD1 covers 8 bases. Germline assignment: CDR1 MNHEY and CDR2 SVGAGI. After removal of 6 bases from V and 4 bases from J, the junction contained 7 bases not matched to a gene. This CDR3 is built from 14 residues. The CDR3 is CASRNPGGAYGYTF. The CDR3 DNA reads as TGTGCCAGCAGGAACCCAGGGGGCGCCTATGGCTACACCTTC.

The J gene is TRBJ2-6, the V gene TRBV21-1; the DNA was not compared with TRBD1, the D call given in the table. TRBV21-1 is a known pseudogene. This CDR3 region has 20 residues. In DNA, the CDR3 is TGTGCCACCCAGCAAAGCAGGCACAGGGGCCACCCCTCTGGGGCCAACGTCCTGACTTTC. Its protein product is CATQQSRHRGHPSGANVLTF.

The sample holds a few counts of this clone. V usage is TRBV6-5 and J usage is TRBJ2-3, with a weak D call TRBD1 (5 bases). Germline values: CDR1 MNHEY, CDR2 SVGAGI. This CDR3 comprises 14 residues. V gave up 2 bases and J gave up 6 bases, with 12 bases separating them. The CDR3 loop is CASSYVRGGDTQYF. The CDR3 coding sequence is TGTGCCAGCAGTTACGTTAGGGGTGGGGATACGCAGTATTTT.